The 2 T cell receptor beta chains given below trace back to one sample, sequenced in a study of T cells expressing NK-cell markers. From the 5' RACE reads, TCRdb lists one entry per CDR3 protein and no DNA. Here the sample table reports 200,000 to 300,000 distinct CDR3 sequences. The source material was blood T cells: a sorted CD56 or NKG2C T cell subset, CD4+ or CD8+ T cells, or bulk PBMC T cells (not recorded which). These receptors came from a man aged 18 to 30 in good health.

This chain links TRBV6-5 with TRBJ2-7; absent DNA, TCRdb's TRBD1 call cannot be checked. This CDR3 region has 14 residues. The germline V gene encodes CDR1 MNHEY and CDR2 SVGAGI. The CDR3 region is CASRPYRGQYEQYF.

The chain employs TRBV3-1 and TRBJ2-1; absent DNA, TCRdb's TRBD2 call cannot be checked. The CDR3 totals 15 residues. CDR1 LGHDT and CDR2 YNNKEL come from the germline V gene (reference sequence). The CDR3 sequence is CASSQALAGNNEQFF.